This entry lists 32 T cell receptor beta chains sequenced from one sample in a study of blood T cell repertoires in COVID-19. The table came from immunoSEQ multiplex PCR; TCRdb's copy has only in-frame clones and leaves some out. The data contain about 110,000 clones, 80% of them singletons. The sample comprised peripheral blood. Source of these receptors: a human donor in a cohort sampled during active or convalescent COVID-19.

V is TRBV5-6 and J is TRBJ2-7; 9 bases agree with TRBD1. V was pared by 0 bases and J by 2 bases, with 6 bases of the junction left unmatched. CDR1 and CDR2 from the germline V gene are SGHDT and YYEEEE. The CDR3 runs 16 residues. The CDR3 nucleotides are TGTGCCAGCAGCTTGGACAGGGGGCTTAGGACCTACGAGCAGTACTTC. This encodes CASSLDRGLRTYEQYF.

The V call is TRBV7-2, the J call TRBJ2-1; 11 bases fit TRBD2. Trimming took 1 base from V and 4 from J; bases not matched to a gene: 6. The germline V gene encodes CDR1 SGHTA and CDR2 FQGNSA. This CDR3 region has 17 residues. CDR3 loop: CASSLVGTSGIYNEQFF. The CDR3 nucleotides read TGTGCCAGCAGCTTAGTAGGGACTAGCGGAATATACAATGAGCAGTTCTTC.

The chain combines TRBV11-3 with TRBJ1-1; TRBD1 agrees at 8 bases. This CDR3 region has 13 residues. CDR1 and CDR2 (germline): SGHNT, YENEEA. The V gene end was trimmed by 1 base and the J gene end by 6 bases; junction bases not matched to a gene: 1. The CDR3 DNA reads as TGTGCCAGCAGCTTAGGGACAGGGTCTGAAGCTTTCTTT. Its protein is CASSLGTGSEAFF.

This clone has just a few counts. The chain has TRBV5-5 and TRBJ1-3; tentative D call: TRBD1 (5 bases). This CDR3 has 14 amino acids. V dropped 4 bases and J dropped 5 bases, with 13 bases sitting between them. Germline V gives CDR1 SGHKS, CDR2 YYEKEE (reference sequence). CDR3 sequence: CASSQTQGRNTIYF. DNA for the CDR3: TGTGCCAGCAGCCAAACCCAGGGTCGAAACACCATATATTTT.

The chain employs TRBV6-5 and TRBJ2-3; D is perhaps TRBD1 (5 bases). Trimming pared 0 bases from V and 7 bases from J, leaving 17 bases between. Germline assignment: CDR1 MNHEY and CDR2 SVGAGI. The CDR3 covers 16 residues. CDR3 coding DNA: TGTGCCAGCAGTTACTCTAGTGGGGCTATCGGTTATACGCAGTATTTT. It yields the protein CASSYSSGAIGYTQYF.

This chain links TRBV19 with TRBJ1-1; D is undetermined. Trimming took off 5 bases at V and 2 bases at J, with 6 bases between the two ends. The CDR3 is made up of 12 amino acids. CDR1 LNHDA and CDR2 SQIVND come from the germline V gene (reference sequence). The CDR3 protein is CASSSGNTEAFF. The DNA for the CDR3 is TGTGCCAGTAGTTCGGGTAACACTGAAGCTTTCTTT.

The rearrangement joins TRBV4-2 to TRBJ2-1; 8 bases line up with TRBD2. The CDR3 consists of 14 residues. V shed 1 base, J shed 13 bases, and the junction held 9 bases outside the gene matches. Germline loops: CDR1 LGHNA, CDR2 YNFKEQ. The CDR3 coding sequence is TGTGCCAGCAGCCAAGCTCTAGCGGGTACGTTTCAGTTCTTC. Translating it yields CASSQALAGTFQFF.

The rearrangement joins TRBV28 to TRBJ2-2, with 9 bases fitting TRBD1. The CDR3 covers 15 residues. V gave up 6 bases and J gave up 5 bases; unmatched junction bases: 7. Germline values: CDR1 MDHEN, CDR2 SYDVKM. Here the CDR3 DNA reads TGTGCCAGCAGCCTGAGGGGACAGGGTACCGGGGAGCTGTTTTTT. Translating it yields CASSLRGQGTGELFF.

V and J are TRBV19 and TRBJ1-2; D unclear. The germline CDR1 and CDR2 sequences are LNHDA and SQIVND (reference sequence). The V and J ends lost 4 bases and 8 bases respectively, with 14 bases between them. CDR3 size: 13 residues. The CDR3 region has the DNA TGTGCCAGTAGTACCCCGGACGGGAGGGGCTACACCTTC. Amino acid sequence: CASSTPDGRGYTF. Complete variable domain (other parts from reference TRBV19 and TRBJ1-2): DGGITQSPKYLFRKEGQNVTLSCEQNLNHDAMYWYRQDPGQGLRLIYYSQIVNDFQKGDIAEGYSVSREKKESFPLTVTSAQKNPTAFYLCASSTPDGRGYTFGSGTRLTVV.

The chain employs TRBV7-6 and TRBJ2-1; possibly TRBD1 for D (6 bases). V lost 8 bases, J lost 7 bases, and 12 bases lay in between. CDR1 is SGHVS, CDR2 FNYEAQ, per germline. This CDR3 region has 12 residues. CDR3 amino acids: CASGQGWNEQFF. The DNA of the CDR3 is TGTGCCAGCGGCCAGGGGTGGAATGAGCAGTTCTTC.

The chain recombines TRBV6-6 with TRBJ2-7; a weak D match, TRBD2 (6 bases). Trimming took off 7 bases at V and 4 bases at J, with 14 bases between the two ends. Germline CDR1 MNHNY, CDR2 SVGAGI (reference sequence). The CDR3 spans 13 residues. The CDR3 loop reads CASKDAGLYEQYF. CDR3 bases: TGTGCCAGCAAGGACGCGGGGTTGTACGAGCAGTACTTC.

The chain uses TRBV28 and TRBJ2-6; 9 bases are shared with TRBD1. CDR3 length: 14 residues. The trim removed 7 bases at V and 5 bases at J, leaving 3 bases unmatched. Looked up from germline, CDR1 is MDHEN and CDR2 is SYDVKM. The CDR3 spells CASNTGGRANVLTF. CDR3 bases: TGTGCCAGCAATACAGGGGGCCGGGCCAACGTCCTGACTTTC.

The rearrangement uses TRBV6-2 or TRBV6-3 and TRBJ1-5, with D possibly being TRBD1 (6 bases). The CDR3 has 16 residues. V lost 4 bases and J lost 1, with 14 bases in between. CDR1 and CDR2 (germline): MNHEY, SVGEGT. This CDR3 is CASSLTGSGSNQPQHF. The CDR3 DNA sequence: TGTGCCAGCAGTTTAACAGGGTCGGGGAGCAATCAGCCCCAGCATTTT.

With respect to this clone: At one of its ends the junction is not consistent with the germline gene, which may arise from a read error. V is TRBV4-1 and J is TRBJ1-3; 8 bases match TRBD1. CDR3 size: 15 residues. Germline CDR1 reads MGHRA; CDR2 reads YSYEKL. CDR3 region: CASRQDRGSGNTIYF. CDR3 DNA: TGCGCCAGCAGACAAGACAGGGGAAGTGGAAACACCATATATTTT.

The chain uses TRBV9 and TRBJ2-2, with D tentatively TRBD2 (6 bases). Between the trimmed V and J ends, which lost 0 bases and 4 bases, there was a span of 13 bases. There are 16 residues in the CDR3. Germline CDR1 is SGDLS and CDR2 is YYNGEE. CDR3 sequence: CASSVGPSVGTGELFF. CDR3 nucleotide sequence: TGTGCCAGCAGCGTAGGTCCTAGCGTGGGCACCGGGGAGCTGTTTTTT.

The chain has TRBV11-2 and TRBJ2-7; the D gene is possibly TRBD2 (6 bases). CDR1 SGHAT and CDR2 FQNNGV come from the germline V gene. This CDR3 has 14 residues. Deletions cut 4 bases from V and 1 base from J, with 11 bases between. The CDR3 region is CASSSLRGSYEQYF. The CDR3 nucleotides are TGTGCCAGCAGCTCCCTCCGGGGGTCCTACGAGCAGTACTTC.

This clone was counted a few times. This chain connects TRBV3-1 (or the pseudogene TRBV3-2) to TRBJ2-5; 8 nucleotides match TRBD1. The CDR3 has 14 amino acids. Germline loops: CDR1 LGHDT, CDR2 YNNKEL (reference sequence). Trimming at V came to 4 bases and at J to 2 bases, leaving 3 bases not matched to a gene. For the CDR3, the DNA is TGTGCCAGCAGCCTCCGGACAGGGCAAGAGACCCAGTACTTC. This gives the protein CASSLRTGQETQYF.

This chain connects TRBV4-3 to TRBJ2-1, with 13 bases matching TRBD2. From germline, CDR1 is LGHNA and CDR2 YSLEER. The J segment lost 5 bases and the V segment lost 0 bases, leaving 7 bases of the junction unmatched. The CDR3 totals 18 residues. The CDR3 protein is CASSQESPGTSGNNEQFF. The CDR3 DNA reads TGCGCCAGCAGCCAAGAAAGCCCCGGGACTAGCGGGAACAATGAGCAGTTCTTC.

V usage is TRBV5-1 and J usage is TRBJ1-1; D is possibly TRBD1 (6 bases). The CDR3 totals 13 residues. Trimming shortened V by 4 bases and J by 5 bases, and 12 bases separated the two germline ends. Germline CDR1 reads SGHRS; CDR2 reads YFSETQ. The CDR3: CASSSRGGTEAFF. DNA for the CDR3: TGCGCCAGCAGCAGCAGGGGAGGGACTGAAGCTTTCTTT.

The chain uses TRBV5-5 and TRBJ1-2; TRBD1 might be the D (5 bases). Trimming shortened V by 4 bases and J by 1 base, and 17 bases separated the two germline ends. The V gene's germline CDR1 is SGHKS and CDR2 YYEKEE (reference sequence). The CDR3 extends over 16 amino acids. The CDR3 sequence: CASSKGTGTDNYGYTF. The CDR3 coding sequence is TGTGCCAGCAGCAAAGGAACAGGAACTGATAACTATGGCTACACCTTC.

The gene calls are TRBV5-5 and TRBJ2-7; 10 bases align to TRBD2. The CDR3 runs to 15 residues. Germline V gene lookup returns CDR1 SGHKS and CDR2 YYEKEE (reference sequence). V lost 2 bases, J lost 3 bases, and 5 bases stayed unmatched. CDR3 nucleotide sequence: TGTGCCAGCAGCTTTGCGACTAGCGGGCTCTACGAGCAGTACTTC. Protein product: CASSFATSGLYEQYF.

This clone was picked up a small number of times. The chain uses TRBV14 and TRBJ1-1; TRBD1 matches 8 bases. V lost 4 bases, J lost 3 bases, and 10 bases stayed unmatched. Germline V CDR1 and CDR2: SGHDN, FVKESK. This CDR3 spans 16 amino acids. The CDR3 DNA is TGTGCCAGCAGCCGCCGACAGGGGAGCTGGGACACTGAAGCTTTCTTT. Translating it yields CASSRRQGSWDTEAFF.

The chain joins TRBV19 to TRBJ2-6; D gene unclear. CDR3 length equals 15 residues. The V gene's germline CDR1 is LNHDA and CDR2 SQIVND (reference sequence). The V end lost 3 bases, the J end lost 4 bases, and 10 bases lay between the germline ends. The CDR3 region is CASSIANLGANVLTF. CDR3 bases: TGTGCCAGTAGTATTGCCAATCTAGGGGCCAACGTCCTGACTTTC. The full variable domain, with the rest looked up from reference TRBV19 and TRBJ2-6, is DGGITQSPKYLFRKEGQNVTLSCEQNLNHDAMYWYRQDPGQGLRLIYYSQIVNDFQKGDIAEGYSVSREKKESFPLTVTSAQKNPTAFYLCASSIANLGANVLTFGAGSRLTVL.

This clone has more than one count but fewer than ten. The V call is TRBV7-9, the J call TRBJ1-5; D may be TRBD1 (6 bases). V was clipped by 4 bases and J by 1 base, with 14 bases between them. The CDR3 sequence is 16 residues long. CDR1 and CDR2 from the germline V gene are SEHNR and FQNEAQ (reference sequence). The CDR3 DNA reads as TGTGCCAGCAGCTCGAGCGGGACATTGAGCAATCAGCCCCAGCATTTT. Residues: CASSSSGTLSNQPQHF.

The V and J genes are TRBV28 and TRBJ2-1; 8 bases map to TRBD2. CDR3 size: 14 residues. V trimming: 6 bases; J trimming: 4 bases; junction bases outside the gene matches: 5. Germline-derived CDR1 and CDR2 are MDHEN and SYDVKM. The CDR3 is CASRKTSDYNEQFF. CDR3 sequence (DNA): TGTGCCAGCAGAAAGACTAGCGATTACAATGAGCAGTTCTTC.

For the CDR3, the DNA is TGTGCCAGCAGCCTCGAGGGATTAGGGAATGAAAAACTGTTTTTT. This codes for CASSLEGLGNEKLFF. The chain combines TRBV7-2 with TRBJ1-4; no clear D. Germline CDR1 reads SGHTA; CDR2 reads FQGNSA. The CDR3 spans 15 residues. Trimming left V 5 bases short and J 5 bases short, with 15 bases between.

This clone was seen just once. V gene TRBV27 combines with J gene TRBJ2-2; D might be TRBD2 (5 bases). Per germline, CDR1 MNHEY and CDR2 SMNVEV (reference sequence). This CDR3 comprises 16 residues. V was trimmed by 5 bases and J by 4 bases, leaving 17 bases between them. For the CDR3, the DNA is TGTGCCAGCAGTACCCACTGGTTTGCGGGCACCGGGGAGCTGTTTTTT. This codes for CASSTHWFAGTGELFF.

V gene TRBV19 combines with J gene TRBJ2-5; tentatively, D is TRBD2 (6 bases). CDR3 length: 13 residues. Germline V gene lookup returns CDR1 LNHDA and CDR2 SQIVND (reference sequence). Trimming took off 6 bases at V and 5 bases at J, with 13 bases between the two ends. The CDR3 nucleotides read TGTGCCAGTAGAAATCTAGCGATGGAGACCCAGTACTTC. Amino acid sequence: CASRNLAMETQYF.

DNA of the CDR3: TGCGCCAGCAGCCAAGATAAGATAGCGGGGCTCCAAGAGACCCAGTACTTC. Translation: CASSQDKIAGLQETQYF. The chain carries TRBV4-1 and TRBJ2-5; 8 bases match TRBD2. CDR1 MGHRA and CDR2 YSYEKL come from the germline V gene. The V segment lost 0 bases and the J segment 1 base; nucleotides outside the gene matches: 7. The CDR3 extends over 17 amino acids.

This clone was recorded only once. This chain connects TRBV13 to TRBJ2-7; 8 positions agree with TRBD1. Trimming cost V 3 bases and J 2 bases; bases outside gene matches: 6. The length of the CDR3 is 15 residues. Per germline, CDR1 PRHDT and CDR2 FYEKMQ (reference sequence). CDR3 DNA sequence: TGTGCCAGCAGCTTCCTCGGCAGGGGGCCCTACGAGCAGTACTTC. It is translated as CASSFLGRGPYEQYF.

The gene calls are TRBV18 and TRBJ1-2; 9 bases are shared with TRBD1. Germline assignment: CDR1 KGHSH and CDR2 LQKENI. This CDR3 comprises 14 residues. V trimming: 2 bases; J trimming: 7 bases; junction bases outside the gene matches: 5. As DNA, the CDR3 is TGTGCCAGCTCACCAGGACAGGGGAATAGTGGCTACACCTTC. Protein sequence: CASSPGQGNSGYTF.

V is TRBV15 and J is TRBJ2-3; 7 bases map to TRBD1. This CDR3 is built from 16 residues. Germline V gene sequence: CDR1 LNHNV, CDR2 YYDKDF (reference sequence). With 3 bases clipped from V and 2 bases from J, the junction kept 8 bases outside the gene matches. CDR3 sequence reads: CATSSGQVGNTDTQYF. The CDR3 DNA reads as TGTGCCACCAGCAGCGGACAGGTTGGGAACACAGATACGCAGTATTTT.